The rows below give T cell receptor beta chains drawn from one sample of a study of shared clonotypes between healthy human individuals. Some clones are missing from TCRdb's copy, which holds only in-frame ones; the method was immunoSEQ multiplex PCR. Of roughly 2 million clones listed, less than 95% were seen once; the top ten hold roughly 1.1%. The sequencing sample was made of naive CD8+ T cells sorted from blood. The receptors derive from a young man in good health. Both conserved end residues are part of each CDR3. D genes are given only for firm matches. Size tells how often a clone was seen (once, few, many) or the class of an expanded clone, and some rows leave it out.

v_gene	j_gene	abundance	d_gene	CDR3nt	CDR3aa
TRBV13	TRBJ2-7	-	-	TGTGCCAGCAGCTTAGGCGGGAACAGGGAAGTTTACGAGCAGTACTTC	CASSLGGNREVYEQYF
TRBV6-5	TRBJ2-3	-	-	TGTGCCAGCAGTTACGATAGGGGAGATACGCAGTATTTT	CASSYDRGDTQYF
TRBV7-9	TRBJ2-7	-	-	TGTGCCAGCAGCTTAGAACTCGGCGGGGTCTCCGAGCAGTACTTC	CASSLELGGVSEQYF
TRBV18	TRBJ1-6	-	-	TGTGCCAGCTCACCCGGGACCTCGGTGGGGAATTCGGCCCTCCACTTT	CASSPGTSVGNSALHF
TRBV29-1	TRBJ1-2	once	-	TGCAGCGTTGATGGGAAACAGGGTGGCTACACCTTC	CSVDGKQGGYTF
TRBV7-8	TRBJ2-3	-	TRBD1	TGTGCCAGCAGCTTATTCTTACAGGGGGCCACAGATACGCAGTATTTT	CASSLFLQGATDTQYF
TRBV28	TRBJ1-5	-	-	TGTGCCAGCAGTTTACCCCAAAAGTCGCATGATCAGCCCCAGCATTTT	CASSLPQKSHDQPQHF
TRBV30	TRBJ2-1	-	-	TGTGCCTGGGAAGGGGGGATTGAGCAGTTCTTC	CAWEGGIEQFF
TRBV19	TRBJ1-1	-	-	TGTGCCAGTAGTATTTCGACCTTCACTGAAGCTTTCTTT	CASSISTFTEAFF
TRBV9	TRBJ1-1	-	TRBD1	TGTGCCAGCAGCGTAGGGGGGACAGGGGGCTTGAACACTGAAGCTTTCTTT	CASSVGGTGGLNTEAFF
TRBV2	TRBJ1-1	-	TRBD1	TGTGCCAGCACCAGGACAGGGGTAGACACTGAAGCTTTCTTT	CASTRTGVDTEAFF
TRBV10-3	TRBJ1-3	-	TRBD1	TGTGCCATCAGTACCACAGGGGCTGGAAACACCATATATTTT	CAISTTGAGNTIYF
TRBV6-6	TRBJ1-6	-	-	TGTGCCAGCAGTTCACCTCCTCTCGGGTCACCCCTCCACTTT	CASSSPPLGSPLHF
TRBV10-1	TRBJ2-7	-	-	TGCGCCAGCAGTGAGGAGCGGAACTCCTACGAGCAGTACTTC	CASSEERNSYEQYF
TRBV4-3	TRBJ2-7	few	-	TGCGCCAGCAGCCTGGCACTCACGCGGGAGCAGTACTTC	CASSLALTREQYF
TRBV6-5	TRBJ2-3	once	-	TGTGCCAGCAGTTACGGTCTAGCCACAGATACGCAGTATTTT	CASSYGLATDTQYF
TRBV28	TRBJ1-1	-	-	TGTGCCAGCACCAACCTGAAGAACACTGAAGCTTTCTTT	CASTNLKNTEAFF
TRBV5-4	TRBJ1-2	-	-	TGTGCCAGCAGCTTGGAGTTGTATGGCTACACCTTC	CASSLELYGYTF
TRBV27	TRBJ2-3	-	-	TGTGCCAGCAGTTCCCTCGGGGTGCCGGGACGGCTCACAGATACGCAGTATTTT	CASSSLGVPGRLTDTQYF
TRBV6-6	TRBJ2-3	once	-	TGTGCCAGCAGCCTAGATTACACAGATACGCAGTATTTT	CASSLDYTDTQYF
TRBV19	TRBJ2-3	-	-	TGTGCCAGTAGTATAGGGGACTTGTCAGATACGCAGTATTTT	CASSIGDLSDTQYF
TRBV13	TRBJ1-2	-	TRBD1	TGTGCCAGCAGCTTGGAACGGGACAGGGTCCACTATGGCTACACCTTC	CASSLERDRVHYGYTF
TRBV4-3	TRBJ2-2	-	-	TGCGCCAGCAGCCAAGGCGTCCGTTCTACCGGGGAGCTGTTTTTT	CASSQGVRSTGELFF
TRBV30	TRBJ1-5	-	-	TGTGCCTGGAGCGAAGGACGGGGCAATCAGCCCCAGCATTTT	CAWSEGRGNQPQHF
TRBV4-1	TRBJ2-2	-	-	TGCGCCAGCAGCCAAGGGGTAGCGACGAACACCGGGGAGCTGTTTTTT	CASSQGVATNTGELFF